These 32 T cell receptor beta chains were all obtained from the same sample, sequenced in a study of CXCR3-negative and CXCR3-positive naive CD8 T cells (dated 2019 in TCRdb). The sample was run on a NextSeq 550. The Human TCR Profiling Kit (MiLaboratory) was used to prepare UMI-labeled 5' RACE TRB cDNA libraries. TCRdb reprocessed the reads; each CDR3 protein sequence makes one entry, and DNA is unavailable. The table for this sample lists 92,000 or so distinct CDR3 sequences. The ten largest clones represent about 1% of the sample. What was sequenced was naive CXCR3- CD8+ T cells from blood. The cell subset or site label on this specimen signifies: CD45RO-CCR7+CD27+CD95- naive CD8+ T cells lacking CXCR3 (TNR3-). The source is a human donor in good health. Some clones in this sample may be carry-over from other donors' samples.

This chain uses TRBV3-1 with TRBJ2-2. Germline CDR1 and CDR2: LGHDT and YNNKEL (reference sequence). CDR3 length: 14 amino acids. CDR3 sequence: CASSQADLTGELFF.

V usage is TRBV7-2 and J usage is TRBJ1-2. Germline V CDR1 and CDR2: SGHTA, FQGNSA. The CDR3 sequence is 15 residues long. The chain's CDR3 is CASSLVGSRSYGYTF.

The chain links TRBV4-3 to TRBJ2-3; the D call of TRBD2 rests on TCRdb alone, since no DNA is present to check it. CDR3 length: 15 amino acids. CDR1 is LGHNA, CDR2 YSLEER, per germline. The CDR3 is CASSQDNGGTDTQYF.

CDR3 region: CASSQGTGNEQYF. The chain joins TRBV4-3 to TRBJ2-7; the TRBD1 assignment by TCRdb is unverifiable without DNA. CDR1 and CDR2 from the germline V gene are LGHNA and YSLEER. CDR3 size: 13 residues.

The V and J genes are TRBV4-1 and TRBJ2-5. The V gene's germline CDR1 is MGHRA and CDR2 YSYEKL. There are 11 residues in the CDR3. The CDR3 is CASSFTETQYF.

V usage is TRBV5-4 and J usage is TRBJ2-2. Germline V lookup: CDR1 SGHNT, CDR2 YYREEE (reference sequence). The CDR3 is 15 residues long. CDR3 in amino acids: CASSLSSALSGELFF.

The rearrangement joins TRBV29-1 to TRBJ1-2; no DNA is available, so the TRBD1 call from TCRdb remains unchecked. Germline CDR1 and CDR2: SQVTM and ANQGSEA. This CDR3 comprises 15 residues. This chain's CDR3 is CSVDPDRVTNYGYTF.

The chain carries TRBV9 and TRBJ2-7; checking the TCRdb D call of TRBD1 is not possible without DNA. CDR1 SGDLS and CDR2 YYNGEE come from the germline V gene. This CDR3 comprises 16 residues. The CDR3 is CASSVGGTGGTGEQYF.

The chain is built from TRBV7-9 and TRBJ2-7; TCRdb selects TRBD1, and the lack of DNA leaves this call unchecked. The CDR3 is 17 residues long. The germline CDR1 and CDR2 sequences are SEHNR and FQNEAQ (reference sequence). The CDR3: CASSLAGGRARDYEQYF.

This chain uses TRBV6-2 or TRBV6-3 with TRBJ2-7. Germline CDR1 MNHEY, CDR2 SVGEGT. This CDR3 has 15 residues. The CDR3 region is CASSYSTGRAYEQYF.

The chain combines TRBV12-3 or TRBV12-4 with TRBJ2-7; TCRdb proposes TRBD1, but this gene call is untestable without DNA. The CDR3 length is 13 residues. Here the CDR3 reads CASSFPGLGEQYF.

The chain combines TRBV9 with TRBJ2-1; the TCRdb D gene call, TRBD1, has no DNA to confirm it. The CDR3 totals 15 residues. Germline V CDR1 and CDR2: SGDLS, YYNGEE. The CDR3 protein is CASSARGGVYNEQFF.

The chain is built from TRBV29-1 and TRBJ1-2; the D call from TCRdb, TRBD1, cannot be confirmed without DNA. The CDR3 has 13 amino acids. Germline V gives CDR1 SQVTM, CDR2 ANQGSEA. The CDR3 is CSVEDRATYGYTF.

The V gene is TRBV4-3, the J gene TRBJ2-7. Germline V gene sequence: CDR1 LGHNA, CDR2 YSLEER. The CDR3 is made up of 14 amino acids. Here the CDR3 reads CASSQDLTDHEQYF.

The genes are TRBV4-3 and TRBJ2-7; TCRdb's assignment of TRBD1 cannot be checked, as there is no DNA. Germline CDR1 reads LGHNA; CDR2 reads YSLEER. This CDR3 is 13 amino acids long. CDR3 loop: CASSPYREREQYF.

This rearrangement joins TRBV6-5 to TRBJ2-1; TCRdb designates TRBD2, a call that cannot be tested without DNA. Germline-derived CDR1 and CDR2 are MNHEY and SVGAGI. CDR3 size: 15 residues. Here the CDR3 reads CASTAGGGPYNEQFF.

The V call is TRBV29-1, the J call TRBJ2-1; TCRdb names TRBD1, which stays unverified in the absence of DNA. The CDR3 is 12 amino acids. Germline assignment: CDR1 SQVTM and CDR2 ANQGSEA. The chain's CDR3 is CSVLDRGNEQFF.

The V and J genes are TRBV29-1 and TRBJ2-1. Looked up from germline, CDR1 is SQVTM and CDR2 is ANQGSEA. The length of the CDR3 is 13 residues. This CDR3 reads CSVSFPSYNEQFF.

V usage is TRBV10-2 and J usage is TRBJ2-2; as DNA is missing, the TRBD2 call by TCRdb cannot be tested. CDR1 is WSHSY, CDR2 SAAADI, per germline. The CDR3 length is 14 residues. The CDR3 loop is CASSRDSYTGELFF.

This sequence joins TRBV10-3 and TRBJ2-7; TCRdb reports TRBD1, a call that lacks DNA to check it against. CDR1 ENHRY and CDR2 SYGVKD come from the germline V gene. The CDR3 length is 19 residues. The CDR3 spells CAISESILWQGQAAYEQYF.

The V and J genes are TRBV9 and TRBJ2-2. Per germline, CDR1 SGDLS and CDR2 YYNGEE. The length of the CDR3 is 11 residues. CDR3 amino acids: CASNGGGELFF.

V usage is TRBV28 and J usage is TRBJ2-5; TCRdb indicates TRBD1, and absent DNA this call remains unverified. The CDR3 covers 15 residues. Germline V gives CDR1 MDHEN, CDR2 SYDVKM. CDR3 in amino acids: CASSEGPPLQETQYF.

The rearrangement links TRBV28 to TRBJ2-1; checking the TCRdb D call of TRBD1 is not possible without DNA. Germline CDR1 reads MDHEN; CDR2 reads SYDVKM. The CDR3 covers 14 residues. The CDR3: CASRWTGGYNEQFF.

The genes are TRBV13 and TRBJ2-2; TCRdb reports TRBD1, a call that lacks DNA to check it against. Germline loops: CDR1 PRHDT, CDR2 FYEKMQ (reference sequence). The CDR3 totals 17 residues. This chain's CDR3 is CASSSGRGTQDTGELFF. The full variable domain, rest sourced from reference TRBV13 and TRBJ2-2, is AAGVIQSPRHLIKEKRETATLKCYPIPRHDTVYWYQQGPGQDPQFLISFYEKMQSDKGSIPDRFSAQQFSDYHSELNMSSLELGDSALYFCASSSGRGTQDTGELFFGEGSRLTVL.

This chain's CDR3 is CSAGGGMNTEAFF. This chain uses TRBV20-1 with TRBJ1-1; TCRdb names TRBD1, which stays unverified in the absence of DNA. This CDR3 is built from 13 residues. CDR1 and CDR2 from the germline V gene are DFQATT and SNEGSKA (reference sequence).

The CDR3 sequence: CASSLLETNNEQFF. The gene calls are TRBV28 and TRBJ2-1. This CDR3 has 14 amino acids. Germline values: CDR1 MDHEN, CDR2 SYDVKM.

The chain employs TRBV25-1 and TRBJ2-5. Germline values: CDR1 MGHDK, CDR2 SYGVNS. This CDR3 is built from 12 residues. The CDR3 protein is CASRIGQETQYF.

This chain uses TRBV13 with TRBJ2-2; with no DNA, the TCRdb D assignment of TRBD2 cannot be verified. Germline CDR1 and CDR2: PRHDT and FYEKMQ (reference sequence). CDR3 length: 17 amino acids. CDR3: CASSAVLAGTDTGELFF.

CDR3 sequence: CSTLPGPRVTDTQYF. V and J are TRBV29-1 and TRBJ2-3; TCRdb lists TRBD1, though no DNA is available to test this call. This CDR3 comprises 15 residues. Germline V gene sequence: CDR1 SQVTM, CDR2 ANQGSEA.

The chain links TRBV14 to TRBJ2-1; no DNA is available, so the TRBD1 call from TCRdb remains unchecked. The CDR3 loop spans 18 amino acids. Per the germline V gene, CDR1 is SGHDN and CDR2 is FVKESK. CDR3 sequence reads: CASSQFKTGPGIYNEQFF.

The chain couples TRBV20-1 to TRBJ2-7; the TCRdb D gene call, TRBD2, has no DNA to confirm it. The CDR3 has 13 amino acids. The germline gives CDR1 DFQATT, CDR2 SNEGSKA (reference sequence). The CDR3 is CSARTSLSPEQYF.

CDR3 in amino acids: CSVEDRDYEQYF. The chain couples TRBV29-1 to TRBJ2-7. CDR1 is SQVTM and CDR2 is ANQGSEA in the germline V gene. The CDR3 totals 12 residues.